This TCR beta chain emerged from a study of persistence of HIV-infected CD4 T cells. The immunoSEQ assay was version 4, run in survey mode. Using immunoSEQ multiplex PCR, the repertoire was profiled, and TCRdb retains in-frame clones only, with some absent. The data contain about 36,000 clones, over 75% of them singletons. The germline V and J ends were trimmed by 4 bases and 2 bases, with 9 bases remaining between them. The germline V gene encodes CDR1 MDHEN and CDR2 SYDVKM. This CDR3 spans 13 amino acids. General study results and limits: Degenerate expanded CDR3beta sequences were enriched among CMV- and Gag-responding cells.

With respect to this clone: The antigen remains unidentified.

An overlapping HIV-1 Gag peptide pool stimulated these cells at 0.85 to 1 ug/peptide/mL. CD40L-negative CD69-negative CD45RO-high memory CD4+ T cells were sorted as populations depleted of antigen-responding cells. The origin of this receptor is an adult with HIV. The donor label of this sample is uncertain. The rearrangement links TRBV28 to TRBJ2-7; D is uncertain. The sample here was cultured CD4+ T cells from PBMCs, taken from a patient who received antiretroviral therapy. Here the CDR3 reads CASSYLPTYEQYF. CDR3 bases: TGTGCCAGCAGTTACTTACCCACCTACGAGCAGTACTTC.